The next 14 T cell receptor beta chains were all read from a single sample in a study of blood T cell repertoires in COVID-19. The repertoire was sequenced with immunoSEQ multiplex PCR; TCRdb's copy has only in-frame clones and lacks some. The sample has about 69,000 clones; 65% to 90% are singletons. Sequenced material: peripheral blood. All receptors derive from an elderly man with acute or convalescent COVID-19.

The gene calls are TRBV5-4 and TRBJ2-7, with 10 bases identical to TRBD2. Germline trimming cut 4 bases from V and 5 bases from J; bases unmatched to any gene: 3. The CDR3 is 13 residues long. From germline, CDR1 is SGHNT and CDR2 YYREEE (reference sequence). The CDR3, as DNA: TGTGCCAGCAGCCGGAGCGGGAGGGACGAGCAGTACTTC. Translated: CASSRSGRDEQYF.

This clone was picked up a small number of times. The rearrangement uses TRBV6-2 or TRBV6-3 and TRBJ1-5; 7 bases line up with TRBD1. Germline CDR1 is MNHEY and CDR2 is SVGEGT. The V and J ends lost 0 bases and 4 bases, in that order; junction bases with no gene match: 9. The CDR3 has 17 amino acids. In DNA form, the CDR3 reads TGTGCCAGCAGTTACTCGAAGAAAGGGGGCCAGAATCAGCCCCAGCATTTT. It yields the protein CASSYSKKGGQNQPQHF.

This clone showed up just a few times. V usage is TRBV5-1 and J usage is TRBJ2-7; D possibly corresponds to TRBD2 (6 bases). Trimming left V 4 bases short and J 4 bases short, with 15 bases between. CDR1 is SGHRS and CDR2 is YFSETQ in the germline V gene. The CDR3 is 14 amino acids. The DNA of the CDR3 is TGCGCCAGCAGCACCGGGGAGGACCTGTACGAGCAGTACTTC. Translated, it gives CASSTGEDLYEQYF.

The chain recombines TRBV21-1 with TRBJ2-3; the D segment call TRBD2 is taken from the table without a DNA check. TRBV21-1 is noted as a pseudogene. This CDR3 has 18 amino acids. The CDR3 nucleotides are TGTGCCAGCAGCAAAAGTTTTGGGGGGTCCGGTGGCACAGATACGCAGTATTTT. Its translation is CASSKSFGGSGGTDTQYF.

The J gene is TRBJ2-7, the V gene TRBV6-6; D gene unclear. The CDR3 totals 13 residues. Germline CDR1 and CDR2: MNHNY and SVGAGI (reference sequence). The germline V and J ends were trimmed by 6 bases and 4 bases, with 13 bases remaining between them. CDR3 coding DNA: TGTGCCAGCAGGAAGGAGCTTATTTACGAGCAGTACTTC. As protein: CASRKELIYEQYF.

In its sample, this clone was seen once. The V gene is TRBV6-6, the J gene TRBJ1-2; TRBD1 matches 8 bases. Per germline, CDR1 MNHNY and CDR2 SVGAGI (reference sequence). V trimming: 10 bases; J trimming: 8 bases; junction bases outside the gene matches: 15. There are 14 residues in the CDR3. The CDR3 DNA follows: TGTGCCACCCATACGCAGGGGGCCGCCGGAGGCTACACCTTC. Translating it yields CATHTQGAAGGYTF.

Here the CDR3 DNA reads TGTGCCAGCAGTCCAGCGGGGTATAATTCACCCCTCCACTTT. Its protein is CASSPAGYNSPLHF. This sequence joins TRBV14 and TRBJ1-6; D uncertain. Trimming took off 6 bases at V and 4 bases at J, with 10 bases between the two ends. CDR3 length: 14 residues. Germline values: CDR1 SGHDN, CDR2 FVKESK. Full variable domain (rest looked up from reference TRBV14 and TRBJ1-6): EAGVTQFPSHSVIEKGQTVTLRCDPISGHDNLYWYRRVMGKEIKFLLHFVKESKQDESGMPNNRFLAERTGGTYSTLKVQPAELEDSGVYFCASSPAGYNSPLHFGNGTRLTVT.

The chain recombines TRBV19 with TRBJ2-1, with TRBD2 matching over 9 bases. The CDR3 consists of 15 residues. Germline V gene lookup returns CDR1 LNHDA and CDR2 SQIVND (reference sequence). V trimming: 4 bases; J trimming: 4 bases; junction bases outside the gene matches: 5. The DNA of the CDR3 is TGTGCCAGTAGTACTCTAGCGGGATTTTACAATGAGCAGTTCTTC. Its translation is CASSTLAGFYNEQFF.

A note on this clone: The junction shows a germline mismatch at one end, possibly a read error. This chain uses TRBV6-2 or TRBV6-3 with TRBJ1-5; a weak D match, TRBD1 (6 bases). The germline gives CDR1 MNHEY, CDR2 SVGEGT. The CDR3 is made up of 14 amino acids. Here the CDR3 reads CACSRTVGSQPQHF. CDR3 sequence (DNA): TGTGCCTGCAGCAGGACAGTCGGTAGTCAGCCCCAGCATTTT.

The chain has TRBV11-2 and TRBJ1-2; D gene unclear. The CDR3 sequence is 13 residues long. Trimming removed 1 base from V and 8 bases from J, with 11 bases in between. Germline values: CDR1 SGHAT, CDR2 FQNNGV. In nucleotides, the CDR3 is TGTGCCAGCAGCTTAGGTGCCGGGGTCGGCTACACCTTC. This encodes CASSLGAGVGYTF. Complete variable domain (other parts from reference TRBV11-2 and TRBJ1-2): EAGVAQSPRYKIIEKRQSVAFWCNPISGHATLYWYQQILGQGPKLLIQFQNNGVVDDSQLPKDRFSAERLKGVDSTLKIQPAKLEDSAVYLCASSLGAGVGYTFGSGTRLTVV.

This chain uses TRBV28 with TRBJ1-2; the match to TRBD1 covers 9 bases. CDR1 and CDR2 from the germline V gene are MDHEN and SYDVKM. The V and J ends lost 2 bases and 8 bases, in that order; junction bases with no gene match: 6. CDR3 size: 14 residues. The CDR3 nucleotides are TGTGCCAGCAGTTTAGAACAGGGGGCGCGAGGCTACACCTTC. Protein product: CASSLEQGARGYTF.

The CDR3 loop reads CASSPEPGQKAFF. CDR3 bases: TGTGCCAGCTCACCAGAACCGGGTCAAAAAGCTTTCTTT. This chain uses TRBV18 with TRBJ1-1; no definite D call. The CDR3 is 13 amino acids. Trimming removed 2 bases at V and 9 bases at J, with 13 bases between. Per the germline V gene, CDR1 is KGHSH and CDR2 is LQKENI. Combining the CDR3 with reference TRBV18 and TRBJ1-1 gives the whole variable domain NAGVMQNPRHLVRRRGQEARLRCSPMKGHSHVYWYRQLPEEGLKFMVYLQKENIIDESGMPKERFSAEFPKEGPSILRIQQVVRGDSAAYFCASSPEPGQKAFFGQGTRLTVV.

The rearrangement joins TRBV11-2 to TRBJ2-6, with D maybe TRBD1 (6 bases). Trimming cost V 5 bases and J 2 bases, with 13 bases left between them. Per germline, CDR1 SGHAT and CDR2 FQNNGV. This CDR3 has 16 amino acids. The CDR3: CASSLMGAAGANVLTF. The CDR3, as DNA: TGTGCCAGCAGCCTTATGGGGGCCGCTGGGGCCAACGTCCTGACTTTC.

The table lists this clone with a few counts. V usage is TRBV3-1 (or the pseudogene TRBV3-2) and J usage is TRBJ2-5; 12 bases are shared with TRBD2. Germline V gene data show CDR1 as LGHDT and CDR2 as YNNKEL (reference sequence). The CDR3 runs to 16 residues. J gave up 1 base and V 4 bases, and 4 bases lay outside the gene matches. Here the CDR3 reads CASSLRLAGAQETQYF. In DNA form, the CDR3 reads TGTGCCAGCAGCCTTAGACTAGCGGGAGCCCAAGAGACCCAGTACTTC.